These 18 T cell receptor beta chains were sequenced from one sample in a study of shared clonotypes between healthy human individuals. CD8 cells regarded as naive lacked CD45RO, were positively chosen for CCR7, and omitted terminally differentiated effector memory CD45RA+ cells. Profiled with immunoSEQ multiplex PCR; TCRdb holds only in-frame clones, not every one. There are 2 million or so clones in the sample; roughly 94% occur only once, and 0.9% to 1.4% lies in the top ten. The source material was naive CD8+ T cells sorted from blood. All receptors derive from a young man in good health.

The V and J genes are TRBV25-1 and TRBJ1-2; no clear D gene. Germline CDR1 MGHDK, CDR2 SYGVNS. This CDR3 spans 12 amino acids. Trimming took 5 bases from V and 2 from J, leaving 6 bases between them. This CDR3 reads CASSSWNYGYTF. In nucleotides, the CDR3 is TGTGCCAGCAGTTCTTGGAACTATGGCTACACCTTC.

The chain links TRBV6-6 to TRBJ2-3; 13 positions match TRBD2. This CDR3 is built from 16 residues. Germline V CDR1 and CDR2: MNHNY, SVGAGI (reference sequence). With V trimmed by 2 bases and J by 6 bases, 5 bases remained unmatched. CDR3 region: CASSYPGLAGVDTQYF. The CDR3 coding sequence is TGTGCCAGCAGTTACCCCGGACTAGCGGGGGTGGATACGCAGTATTTT.

CDR3 DNA: TGTGCCAGCAGCTTGGGGTCGGGACTAGCGGGAGACGAGCAGTACTTC. This encodes CASSLGSGLAGDEQYF. The chain recombines TRBV5-4 with TRBJ2-7; 14 bases match TRBD2. CDR1 and CDR2 from the germline V gene are SGHNT and YYREEE (reference sequence). The trim removed 0 bases at V and 5 bases at J, leaving 4 bases unmatched. This CDR3 spans 16 amino acids.

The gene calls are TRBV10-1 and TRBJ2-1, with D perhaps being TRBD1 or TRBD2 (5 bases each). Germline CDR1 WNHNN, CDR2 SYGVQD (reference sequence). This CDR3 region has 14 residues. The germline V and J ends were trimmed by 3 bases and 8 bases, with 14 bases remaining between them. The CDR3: CASSEMGTPDEQFF. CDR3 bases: TGCGCCAGCAGTGAAATGGGGACCCCGGATGAGCAGTTCTTC.

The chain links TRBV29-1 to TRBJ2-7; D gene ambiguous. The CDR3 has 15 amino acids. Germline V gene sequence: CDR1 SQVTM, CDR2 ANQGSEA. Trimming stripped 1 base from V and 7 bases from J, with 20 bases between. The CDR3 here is CSVEGPHWALGEQYF. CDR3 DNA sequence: TGCAGCGTTGAAGGCCCCCATTGGGCCTTGGGAGAGCAGTACTTC.

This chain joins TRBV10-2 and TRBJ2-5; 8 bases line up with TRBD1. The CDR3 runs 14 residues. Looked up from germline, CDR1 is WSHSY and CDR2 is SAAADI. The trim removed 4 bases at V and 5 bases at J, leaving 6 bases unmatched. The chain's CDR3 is CASSATGGGETQYF. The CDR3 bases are TGCGCCAGCAGTGCTACAGGGGGTGGGGAGACCCAGTACTTC.

This chain's CDR3 is CASTDGGSAYNEQFF. As DNA, the CDR3 is TGTGCCAGCACCGACGGAGGGTCTGCCTACAATGAGCAGTTCTTC. J is TRBJ2-1 and V is TRBV7-9; TRBD2 is a possible D gene (6 bases). Germline loops: CDR1 SEHNR, CDR2 FQNEAQ (reference sequence). CDR3 length: 15 residues. Trimming cost V 7 bases and J 2 bases, with 15 bases left between them.

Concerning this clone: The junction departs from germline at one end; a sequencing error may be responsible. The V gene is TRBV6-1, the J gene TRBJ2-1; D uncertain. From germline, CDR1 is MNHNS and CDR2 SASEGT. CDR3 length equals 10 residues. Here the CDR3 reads CALSHNEQFF. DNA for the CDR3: TGTGCCCTCTCCCACAATGAGCAGTTCTTC.

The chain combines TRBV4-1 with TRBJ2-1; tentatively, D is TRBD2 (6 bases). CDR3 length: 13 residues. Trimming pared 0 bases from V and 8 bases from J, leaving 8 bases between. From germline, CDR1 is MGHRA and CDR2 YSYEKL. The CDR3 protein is CASSQELADEQFF. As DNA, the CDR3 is TGCGCCAGCAGCCAAGAACTAGCCGATGAGCAGTTCTTC.

The chain's CDR3 is CASGINTEAFF. Here the CDR3 DNA reads TGTGCTAGTGGTATAAACACTGAAGCTTTCTTT. The gene calls are TRBV12-5 and TRBJ1-1; no definite D call. From germline, CDR1 is LGHNT and CDR2 FRNRAP. CDR3 length: 11 amino acids. Trimming took off 5 bases at V and 2 bases at J, with 3 bases between the two ends.

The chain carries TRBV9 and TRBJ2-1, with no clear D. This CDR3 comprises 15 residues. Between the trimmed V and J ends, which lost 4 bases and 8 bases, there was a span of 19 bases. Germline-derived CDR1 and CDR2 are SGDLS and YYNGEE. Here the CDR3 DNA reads TGTGCCAGCAGCTCCCGAGAATGGGATAGGCATGAGCAGTTCTTC. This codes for CASSSREWDRHEQFF.

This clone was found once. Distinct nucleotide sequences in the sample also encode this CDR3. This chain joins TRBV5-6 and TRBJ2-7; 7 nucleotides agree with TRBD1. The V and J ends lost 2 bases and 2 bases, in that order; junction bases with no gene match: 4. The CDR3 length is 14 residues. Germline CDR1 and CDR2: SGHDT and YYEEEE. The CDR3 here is CASSLAGGPYEQYF. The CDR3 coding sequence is TGTGCCAGCAGCTTAGCAGGGGGTCCCTACGAGCAGTACTTC.

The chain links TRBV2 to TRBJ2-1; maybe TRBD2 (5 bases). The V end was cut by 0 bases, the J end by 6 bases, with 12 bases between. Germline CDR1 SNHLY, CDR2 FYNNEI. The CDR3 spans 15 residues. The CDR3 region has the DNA TGTGCCAGCAGTGAAGCGCTCGCTAGCAGCAATGAGCAGTTCTTC. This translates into CASSEALASSNEQFF.

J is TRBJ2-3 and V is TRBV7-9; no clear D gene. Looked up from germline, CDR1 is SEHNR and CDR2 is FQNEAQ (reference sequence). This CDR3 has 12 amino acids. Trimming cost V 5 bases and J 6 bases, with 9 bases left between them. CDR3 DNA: TGTGCCAGCAGCCCAATATATGATACGCAGTATTTT. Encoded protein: CASSPIYDTQYF. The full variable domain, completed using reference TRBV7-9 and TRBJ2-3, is DTGVSQNPRHKITKRGQNVTFRCDPISEHNRLYWYRQTLGQGPEFLTYFQNEAQLEKSRLLSDRFSAERPKGSFSTLEIQRTEQGDSAMYLCASSPIYDTQYFGPGTRLTVL.

The CDR3 nucleotides are TGTGCCAAAGTAGCGGGGCAAAAGGGGGAGACCCAGTACTTC. It yields the protein CAKVAGQKGETQYF. This chain connects TRBV7-9 to TRBJ2-5, with TRBD2 matching over 8 bases. Germline CDR1 reads SEHNR; CDR2 reads FQNEAQ (reference sequence). The trim removed 10 bases at V and 5 bases at J, leaving 12 bases unmatched. The CDR3 runs to 14 residues.

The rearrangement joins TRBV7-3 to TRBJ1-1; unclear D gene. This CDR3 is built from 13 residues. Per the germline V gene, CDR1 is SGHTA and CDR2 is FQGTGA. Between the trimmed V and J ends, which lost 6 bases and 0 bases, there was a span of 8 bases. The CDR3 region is CASSPGMNTEAFF. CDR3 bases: TGTGCCAGCAGTCCGGGGATGAACACTGAAGCTTTCTTT. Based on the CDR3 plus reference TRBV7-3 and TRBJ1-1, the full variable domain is GAGVSQTPSNKVTEKGKYVELRCDPISGHTALYWYRQSLGQGPEFLIYFQGTGAADDSGLPNDRFFAVRPEGSVSTLKIQRTERGDSAVYLCASSPGMNTEAFFGQGTRLTVV.

CDR3 in DNA: TGTGCCAGCAGCGGATCAGGGAGATACGAGCAGTACTTC. It translates to CASSGSGRYEQYF. The chain carries TRBV9 and TRBJ2-7; D is tentatively TRBD1 or TRBD2 (5 bases each). V was cut by 3 bases and J by 4 bases, with 11 bases left in between. CDR1 is SGDLS and CDR2 is YYNGEE in the germline V gene. This CDR3 comprises 13 residues.

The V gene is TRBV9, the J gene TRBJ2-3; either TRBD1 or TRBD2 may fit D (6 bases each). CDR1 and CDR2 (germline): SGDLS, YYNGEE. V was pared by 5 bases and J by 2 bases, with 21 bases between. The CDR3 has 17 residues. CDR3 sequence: CASSEGTGGAITDTQYF. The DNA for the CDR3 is TGTGCCAGCAGTGAAGGCACCGGGGGCGCGATCACAGATACGCAGTATTTT.